These 8 T cell receptor beta chains came from one sample sequenced in a study of human T cells and chemical hapten exposure. This sample's time point: patch test 2, 6 weeks after DPC sensitization. Indicated treatment: therapeutic diphenylcyclopropenone sensitization with weekly scalp DPC. TCRdb ran MiXCR on the RACE reads and lists one entry per CDR3 protein. Among about 400,000 distinct CDR3 sequences listed, 6% to 7% were seen once. The source was whole blood, collected in connection with sensitization to the hapten diphenylcyclopropenone (DPC). The source is a woman younger than 30 with alopecia areata. Some clones in this sample may be carry-over from other donors' samples.

The V call is TRBV6-2 or TRBV6-3, the J call TRBJ1-1; 7 positions match TRBD1. Germline loops: CDR1 MNHEY, CDR2 SVGEGT. V gave up 0 bases and J gave up 11 bases; unmatched junction bases: 6. CDR3 length: 13 residues. The CDR3 DNA sequence: TGTGCCAGCAGTTACTCGACAGGGAGTAGGGCTTTCTTT. Its translation is CASSYSTGSRAFF.

This clonotype has more than one count but fewer than ten. The genes are TRBV15 and TRBJ1-3; a possible D gene is TRBD1 (6 bases). Trimming cost V 0 bases and J 3 bases, with 18 bases left between them. This CDR3 region has 18 residues. CDR1 and CDR2 from the germline V gene are LNHNV and YYDKDF (reference sequence). The CDR3 sequence: CATSREAGAYQIGNTIYF. The CDR3 bases are TGTGCCACCAGCAGAGAGGCAGGGGCTTACCAGATTGGAAACACCATATATTTT.

CDR3 nucleotide sequence: TGCAGTGCCCCCTCCTCTAAGGTCTTGGGGAGCAATCAGCCCCAGCATTTT. It translates to CSAPSSKVLGSNQPQHF. The rearrangement links TRBV20-1 to TRBJ1-5, with unresolved D. The CDR3 is 17 amino acids. CDR1 DFQATT and CDR2 SNEGSKA come from the germline V gene (reference sequence). V was trimmed by 6 bases and J by 1 base, leaving 22 bases between them.

This clonotype was counted a few times. This sequence joins TRBV9 and TRBJ2-5; 8 bases line up with TRBD1. The V and J ends lost 3 bases and 5 bases, in that order; junction bases with no gene match: 9. Germline V gene data show CDR1 as SGDLS and CDR2 as YYNGEE. This CDR3 has 15 amino acids. CDR3 in DNA: TGTGCCAGCAGCGCGCTCACGACAGGGGTTGAGACCCAGTACTTC. Its protein product is CASSALTTGVETQYF.

The J gene is TRBJ2-1, the V gene TRBV7-2; 7 bases fit TRBD1. The germline CDR1 and CDR2 sequences are SGHTA and FQGNSA. There are 14 residues in the CDR3. V trimming: 11 bases; J trimming: 6 bases; junction bases outside the gene matches: 13. The CDR3 DNA is TGTGCCTCCGGGGTGAGACAGGGATTCAATGAGCAGTTCTTC. Its protein product is CASGVRQGFNEQFF.

This clonotype turned up a few times. DNA of the CDR3: TGTGCCAGCCGAAGGGCCAGCTACGAGCAGTACTTC. This encodes CASRRASYEQYF. The gene calls are TRBV2 and TRBJ2-7; D is unclear. Trimming removed 8 bases at V and 3 bases at J, with 11 bases between. Germline assignment: CDR1 SNHLY and CDR2 FYNNEI. The CDR3 is 12 amino acids.

This clonotype was seen ten or more times. J is TRBJ1-2 and V is TRBV3-1; tentative D call: TRBD1 (6 bases). This CDR3 contains 14 residues. V was cut by 0 bases and J by 8 bases, with 13 bases left in between. Germline V gives CDR1 LGHDT, CDR2 YNNKEL (reference sequence). The CDR3, as DNA: TGTGCCAGCAGCCAAGAAGGCGTCGGGGGCGGCTACACCTTC. Protein sequence: CASSQEGVGGGYTF.

The DNA of the CDR3 is TGTGCCAGCAGCTTAGAGGGACAGTCCGGGGAGCTGTTTTTT. Translation: CASSLEGQSGELFF. The chain combines TRBV7-9 with TRBJ2-2; 7 bases agree with TRBD1. In germline, CDR1 is SEHNR, CDR2 FQNEAQ (reference sequence). J was trimmed by 6 bases and V by 1 base; bases with no gene match: 2. The CDR3 covers 14 residues.